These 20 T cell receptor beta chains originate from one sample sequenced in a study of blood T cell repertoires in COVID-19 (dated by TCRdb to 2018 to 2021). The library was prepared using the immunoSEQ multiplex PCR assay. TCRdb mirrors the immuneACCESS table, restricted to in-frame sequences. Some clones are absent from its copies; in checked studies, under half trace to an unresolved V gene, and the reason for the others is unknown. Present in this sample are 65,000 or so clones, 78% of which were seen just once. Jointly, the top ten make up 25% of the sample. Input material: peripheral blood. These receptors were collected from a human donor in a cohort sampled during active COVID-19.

The CDR3 region is CASSLAYSEKLFF. DNA of the CDR3: TGTGCCAGCAGCTTAGCGTACAGTGAAAAACTGTTTTTT. V usage is TRBV7-9 and J usage is TRBJ1-4; unclear D gene. The germline V and J ends were trimmed by 0 bases and 7 bases, with 6 bases remaining between them. This CDR3 comprises 13 residues. The germline CDR1 and CDR2 sequences are SEHNR and FQNEAQ (reference sequence).

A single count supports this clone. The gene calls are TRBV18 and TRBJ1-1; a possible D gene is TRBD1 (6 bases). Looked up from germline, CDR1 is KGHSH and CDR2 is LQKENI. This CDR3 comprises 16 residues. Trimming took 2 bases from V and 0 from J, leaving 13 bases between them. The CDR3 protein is CASSPSMGALNTEAFF. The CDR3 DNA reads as TGTGCCAGCTCACCATCTATGGGGGCGTTGAACACTGAAGCTTTCTTT.

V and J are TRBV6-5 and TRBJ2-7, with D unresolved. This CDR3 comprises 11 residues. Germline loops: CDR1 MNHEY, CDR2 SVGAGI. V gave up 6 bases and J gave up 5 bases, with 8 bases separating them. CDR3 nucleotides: TGTGCCAGCAGGAGGAGCAACGAGCAGTACTTC. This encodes CASRRSNEQYF.

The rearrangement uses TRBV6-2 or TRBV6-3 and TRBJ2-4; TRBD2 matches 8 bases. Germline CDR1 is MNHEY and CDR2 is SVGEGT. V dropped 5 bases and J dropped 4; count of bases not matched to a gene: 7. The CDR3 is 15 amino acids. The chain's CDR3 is CASSRSGTSKNIQYF. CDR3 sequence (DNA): TGTGCCAGCAGTAGGTCCGGGACTAGTAAAAACATTCAGTACTTC.

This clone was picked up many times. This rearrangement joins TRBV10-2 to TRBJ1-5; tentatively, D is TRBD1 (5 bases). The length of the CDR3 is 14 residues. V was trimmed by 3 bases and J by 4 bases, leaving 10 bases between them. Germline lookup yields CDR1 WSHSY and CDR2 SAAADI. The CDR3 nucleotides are TGCGCCAGCAGTGAACAGGTCTCGAATCAGCCCCAGCATTTT. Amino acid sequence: CASSEQVSNQPQHF.

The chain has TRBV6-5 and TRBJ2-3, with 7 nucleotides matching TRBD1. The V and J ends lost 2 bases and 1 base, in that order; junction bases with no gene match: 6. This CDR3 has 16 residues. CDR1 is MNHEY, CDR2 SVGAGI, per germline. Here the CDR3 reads CASSYDPGQRTDTQYF. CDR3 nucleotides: TGTGCCAGCAGTTACGATCCGGGACAGCGCACAGATACGCAGTATTTT.

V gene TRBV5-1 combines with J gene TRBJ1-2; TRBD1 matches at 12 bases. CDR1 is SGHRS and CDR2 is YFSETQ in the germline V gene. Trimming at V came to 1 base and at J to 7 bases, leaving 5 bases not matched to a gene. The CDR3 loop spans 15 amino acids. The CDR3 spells CASSLSGQGASGYTF. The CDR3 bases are TGCGCCAGCAGCTTGTCGGGACAGGGGGCCTCTGGCTACACCTTC.

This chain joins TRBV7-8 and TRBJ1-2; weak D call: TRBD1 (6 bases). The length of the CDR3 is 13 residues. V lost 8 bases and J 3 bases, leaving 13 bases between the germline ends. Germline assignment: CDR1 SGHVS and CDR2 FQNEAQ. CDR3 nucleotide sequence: TGTGCCAGCGGGGGGGCAGGAGACTATGGCTACACCTTC. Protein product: CASGGAGDYGYTF.

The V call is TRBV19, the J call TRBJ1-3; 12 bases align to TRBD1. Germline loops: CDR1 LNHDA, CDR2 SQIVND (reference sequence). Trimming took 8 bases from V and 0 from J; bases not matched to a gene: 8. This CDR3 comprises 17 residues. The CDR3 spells CASGSGTGGSSGNTIYF. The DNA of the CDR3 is TGTGCCAGTGGGTCCGGGACAGGGGGCTCCTCTGGAAACACCATATATTTT.

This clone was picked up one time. This chain's CDR3 is CASAGQQTGELFF. Written as DNA, the CDR3 is TGTGCCAGCGCGGGGCAACAGACCGGGGAGCTGTTTTTT. The chain is built from TRBV2 and TRBJ2-2, with a tentative D call TRBD2 (6 bases). V dropped 8 bases and J dropped 5 bases, with 12 bases sitting between them. The CDR3 consists of 13 residues. The germline gives CDR1 SNHLY, CDR2 FYNNEI.

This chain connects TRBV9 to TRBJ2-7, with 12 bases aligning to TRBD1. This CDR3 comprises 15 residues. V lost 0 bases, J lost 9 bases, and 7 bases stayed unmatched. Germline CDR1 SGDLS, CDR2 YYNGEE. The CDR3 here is CASSVGDRGPNTQYF. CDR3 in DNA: TGTGCCAGCAGCGTAGGGGACAGGGGGCCCAACACGCAGTACTTC.

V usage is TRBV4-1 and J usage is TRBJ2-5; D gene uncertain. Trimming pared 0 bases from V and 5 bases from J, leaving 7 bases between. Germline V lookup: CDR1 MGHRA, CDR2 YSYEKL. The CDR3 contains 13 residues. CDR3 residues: CASSQDYRETQYF. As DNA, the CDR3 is TGCGCCAGCAGCCAAGATTATCGGGAGACCCAGTACTTC.

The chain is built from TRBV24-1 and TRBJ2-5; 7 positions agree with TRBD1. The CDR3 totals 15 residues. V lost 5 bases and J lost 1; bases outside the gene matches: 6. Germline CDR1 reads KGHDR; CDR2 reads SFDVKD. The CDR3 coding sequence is TGTGCCACCAGTGGCCCAGGGACAGCCCAAGAGACCCAGTACTTC. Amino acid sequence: CATSGPGTAQETQYF.

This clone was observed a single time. Here the CDR3 reads CASKVGQTNEKLFF. The CDR3 DNA reads as TGTGCCAGCAAGGTCGGACAAACTAATGAAAAACTGTTTTTT. This chain links TRBV2 with TRBJ1-4, with D possibly matching TRBD1 (5 bases). Germline values: CDR1 SNHLY, CDR2 FYNNEI. V lost 7 bases and J 1 base, leaving 10 bases between the germline ends. The length of the CDR3 is 14 residues.

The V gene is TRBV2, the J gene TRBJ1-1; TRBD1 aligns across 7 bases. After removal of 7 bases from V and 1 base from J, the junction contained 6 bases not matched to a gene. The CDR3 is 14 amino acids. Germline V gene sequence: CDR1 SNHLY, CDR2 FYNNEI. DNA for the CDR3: TGTGCCAGCAAATTCACAGGGGCGAACACTGAAGCTTTCTTT. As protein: CASKFTGANTEAFF. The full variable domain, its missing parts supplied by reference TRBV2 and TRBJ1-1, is EPEVTQTPSHQVTQMGQEVILRCVPISNHLYFYWYRQILGQKVEFLVSFYNNEISEKSEIFDDQFSVERPDGSNFTLKIRSTKLEDSAMYFCASKFTGANTEAFFGQGTRLTVV.

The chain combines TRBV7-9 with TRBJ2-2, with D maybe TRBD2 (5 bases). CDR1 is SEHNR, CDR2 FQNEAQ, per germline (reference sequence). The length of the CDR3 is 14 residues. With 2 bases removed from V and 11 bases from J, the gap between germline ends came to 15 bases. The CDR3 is CASSLFSSSGELFF. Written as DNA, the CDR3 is TGTGCCAGCAGCTTATTTTCTAGTTCGGGAGAGCTGTTTTTT.

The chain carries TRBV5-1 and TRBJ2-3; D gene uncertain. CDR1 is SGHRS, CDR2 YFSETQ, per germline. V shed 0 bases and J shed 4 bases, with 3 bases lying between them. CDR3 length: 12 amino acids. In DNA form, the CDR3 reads TGCGCCAGCAGCTTGGCATCAGATACGCAGTATTTT. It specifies CASSLASDTQYF.

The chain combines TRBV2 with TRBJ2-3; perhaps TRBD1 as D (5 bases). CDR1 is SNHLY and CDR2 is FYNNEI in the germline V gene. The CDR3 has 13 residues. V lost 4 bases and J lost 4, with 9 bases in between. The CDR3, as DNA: TGTGCCAGCAGTGCAGTCAGGGCAGATACGCAGTATTTT. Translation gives CASSAVRADTQYF.

CDR3 nucleotide sequence: TGCGCCAGCAGCGCACAGCAATATAACACTGAAGCTTTCTTT. Amino acid sequence: CASSAQQYNTEAFF. This chain uses TRBV5-1 with TRBJ1-1; D is unresolved. This CDR3 has 14 amino acids. Germline assignment: CDR1 SGHRS and CDR2 YFSETQ. V lost 4 bases and J 2 bases, leaving 12 bases between the germline ends.

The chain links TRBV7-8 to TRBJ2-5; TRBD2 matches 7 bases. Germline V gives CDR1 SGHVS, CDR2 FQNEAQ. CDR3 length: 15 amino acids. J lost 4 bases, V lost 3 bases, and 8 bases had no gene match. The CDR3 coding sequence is TGTGCCAGCAGCTTTCAAGCGGGGATTAGAGAGACCCAGTACTTC. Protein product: CASSFQAGIRETQYF.